This T cell receptor beta chain stems from a study of PD-L1 blockade in urothelial cancer. Study in general: Patients arrived having already received 0 to 3 prior chemotherapy regimens. T cell content in blood samples showed a median of about 150,000.

Sequenced by immunoSEQ multiplex PCR; TCRdb stores in-frame clones only, minus some. The sample holds about 50,000 clones, around 84% seen once. The CDR3 is 14 amino acids. Regarding time point: pretreatment peripheral blood. This chain connects TRBV12-2 to TRBJ2-1; TRBD2 is the table's D call, not checked against the DNA. TRBV12-2 is a documented pseudogene. The sequence was obtained from a man in his 60s with urothelial cancer. Material: PBMCs, obtained around atezolizumab (anti-PD-L1) treatment. CDR3 residues: CASHGLAGYNEQFF. The CDR3 coding sequence is TGTGCAAGTCACGGACTAGCGGGATACAATGAGCAGTTCTTC.